A single sample gave rise to the 32 T cell receptor beta chains below, sequenced in a study of blood T cell repertoires in COVID-19. This table comes from immunoSEQ multiplex PCR, and its TCRdb copy is limited to in-frame clones, with some not included. The table shows hundreds of thousands of clones, with 83% occurring only once. The specimen was peripheral blood. These receptors all stem from a woman aged 40-49 years with active or convalescent COVID-19.

CDR3 DNA sequence: TGTGCCAGCACCCTCCGAGGCACGGCGGGAAACACCATATATTTT. Its translation is CASTLRGTAGNTIYF. V usage is TRBV6-5 and J usage is TRBJ1-3; the D is unclear. Trimming stripped 7 bases from V and 4 bases from J, with 17 bases between. CDR3 length equals 15 residues. Germline CDR1 reads MNHEY; CDR2 reads SVGAGI.

The chain joins TRBV7-8 to TRBJ1-5, with 7 bases identical to TRBD1. From germline, CDR1 is SGHVS and CDR2 FQNEAQ. The trim removed 6 bases at V and 2 bases at J, leaving 13 bases unmatched. The CDR3 is 17 amino acids. The CDR3 DNA reads as TGTGCCAGCAGACCAGACAGGGTAGATTTTCGCAATCAGCCCCAGCATTTT. This translates into CASRPDRVDFRNQPQHF.

The rearrangement joins TRBV6-6 to TRBJ1-3; 10 bases align to TRBD1. This CDR3 comprises 16 residues. V gave up 4 bases and J gave up 2 bases; unmatched junction bases: 5. Germline-derived CDR1 and CDR2 are MNHNY and SVGAGI (reference sequence). CDR3: CASSSIGTGAGNTIYF. CDR3 bases: TGTGCCAGCAGTTCAATAGGGACAGGGGCTGGAAACACCATATATTTT.

The chain uses TRBV10-2 and TRBJ1-1; no clear D gene. This CDR3 is 14 amino acids long. In germline, CDR1 is WSHSY, CDR2 SAAADI. Trimming removed 3 bases from V and 0 bases from J, with 8 bases in between. For the CDR3, the DNA is TGCGCCAGCAGTGACCCCGCAGTGAACACTGAAGCTTTCTTT. Its protein is CASSDPAVNTEAFF.

This clone was picked up a small number of times. This chain connects TRBV4-3 to TRBJ1-2; D ambiguous. The germline V gene has CDR1 LGHNA and CDR2 YSLEER. This CDR3 region has 15 residues. V was clipped by 0 bases and J by 2 bases, with 10 bases between them. The CDR3 DNA follows: TGCGCCAGCAGCCAAGAAGTCGCAGGAAACTATGGCTACACCTTC. As protein: CASSQEVAGNYGYTF.

This rearrangement joins TRBV24-1 to TRBJ2-3; the match to TRBD1 covers 8 bases. CDR3 length: 16 residues. Germline V lookup: CDR1 KGHDR, CDR2 SFDVKD. V gave up 3 bases and J gave up 6 bases; unmatched junction bases: 10. Here the CDR3 DNA reads TGTGCCACCAGTGATCCCCGGACAGGGTGGTCGGATACGCAGTATTTT. Translation gives CATSDPRTGWSDTQYF.

The V call is TRBV7-6, the J call TRBJ1-1; D not certain. V lost 5 bases and J lost 5, with 9 bases in between. This CDR3 has 12 residues. Germline lookup yields CDR1 SGHVS and CDR2 FNYEAQ. The CDR3 loop is CASSPQRTEAFF. CDR3 coding DNA: TGTGCCAGCAGCCCCCAGAGGACTGAAGCTTTCTTT. The full variable domain, its missing parts supplied by reference TRBV7-6 and TRBJ1-1, is GAGVSQSPRYKVTKRGQDVALRCDPISGHVSLYWYRQALGQGPEFLTYFNYEAQQDKSGLPNDRFSAERPEGSISTLTIQRTEQRDSAMYRCASSPQRTEAFFGQGTRLTVV.

The CDR3 reads CASSGDRGRFVSKETQYF. The CDR3 coding sequence is TGTGCCAGCAGTGGTGACAGGGGGCGCTTTGTATCCAAAGAGACCCAGTACTTC. The rearrangement joins TRBV9 to TRBJ2-5; 10 nucleotides line up with TRBD1. Per germline, CDR1 SGDLS and CDR2 YYNGEE. Trimming removed 5 bases from V and 3 bases from J; junction bases left unmatched: 16. The CDR3 runs 18 residues.

V gene TRBV27 combines with J gene TRBJ2-3, with D possibly matching TRBD1 (5 bases). Germline-derived CDR1 and CDR2 are MNHEY and SMNVEV (reference sequence). The CDR3 contains 13 residues. Trimming pared 2 bases from V and 4 bases from J, leaving 7 bases between. Here the CDR3 reads CASSLQGPDTQYF. CDR3 nucleotide sequence: TGTGCCAGCAGTTTACAGGGCCCAGATACGCAGTATTTT.

This clone was detected only a few times. In the same sample, other DNA sequences code for this CDR3. The J gene is TRBJ2-7, the V gene TRBV3-1 (or the pseudogene TRBV3-2), with D hard to call. The CDR3 spans 12 residues. The germline V gene encodes CDR1 LGHDT and CDR2 YNNKEL (reference sequence). V lost 4 bases, J lost 3 bases, and 7 bases lay in between. CDR3 protein: CASSPGSYEQYF. The CDR3 nucleotides read TGTGCCAGCAGCCCTGGCAGCTACGAGCAGTACTTC.

This clone was counted only a few times. The chain joins TRBV24-1 to TRBJ1-1; perhaps TRBD1 as D (5 bases). Trimming took off 6 bases at V and 4 bases at J, with 8 bases between the two ends. This CDR3 has 12 residues. The V gene's germline CDR1 is KGHDR and CDR2 SFDVKD. CDR3 in DNA: TGTGCCACCAGTAGCGGGGGCACTGAAGCTTTCTTT. Its protein is CATSSGGTEAFF.

This chain joins TRBV12-3 or TRBV12-4 and TRBJ1-2, with D unclear. Trimming shortened V by 3 bases and J by 7 bases, and 12 bases separated the two germline ends. This CDR3 comprises 13 residues. The CDR3 coding sequence is TGTGCCAGCAGTTTCGGAGGGCCGGGTGGCTACACCTTC. It translates to CASSFGGPGGYTF.

The V gene is TRBV29-1, the J gene TRBJ2-1, with a weak D call TRBD1 (6 bases). CDR1 is SQVTM, CDR2 ANQGSEA, per germline. V was trimmed by 5 bases and J by 5 bases, leaving 19 bases between them. The CDR3 runs to 15 residues. The CDR3 DNA reads TGCAGCGTTTCCTTAACAGGGTCTCCAAACAATGAGCAGTTCTTC. It specifies CSVSLTGSPNNEQFF.

The chain couples TRBV4-3 to TRBJ1-3, with a possible D match to TRBD1 (5 bases). V lost 4 bases and J lost 0, with 13 bases in between. The CDR3 runs to 16 residues. Germline assignment: CDR1 LGHNA and CDR2 YSLEER. CDR3 nucleotide sequence: TGCGCCAGCAGCCCCGACGGCGGGGGCTCTGGAAACACCATATATTTT. Amino acid sequence: CASSPDGGGSGNTIYF.

The CDR3 region has the DNA TGTGCCAGCAGCTCTCCCCCGGGACAGGGTTTGGAGACCCAGTACTTC. It specifies CASSSPPGQGLETQYF. V is TRBV6-2 or TRBV6-3 and J is TRBJ2-5; 9 bases fit TRBD1. The V gene end was trimmed by 6 bases and the J gene end by 5 bases; junction bases not matched to a gene: 13. The CDR3 is made up of 16 amino acids. Germline lookup yields CDR1 MNHEY and CDR2 SVGEGT.

The rearrangement links TRBV7-9 to TRBJ2-5; 12 bases map to TRBD2. The CDR3 covers 17 residues. V dropped 3 bases and J dropped 5; count of bases not matched to a gene: 10. Germline V CDR1 and CDR2: SEHNR, FQNEAQ (reference sequence). The CDR3 sequence: CASSFPSGGAMVETQYF. The CDR3 nucleotides are TGTGCCAGCAGCTTCCCTAGCGGGGGGGCCATGGTTGAGACCCAGTACTTC.

This clone was detected a few times. V is TRBV7-9 and J is TRBJ1-4; TRBD1 might be the D (6 bases). Per the germline V gene, CDR1 is SEHNR and CDR2 is FQNEAQ (reference sequence). V was clipped by 5 bases and J by 7 bases, with 11 bases between them. This CDR3 is 13 amino acids long. The CDR3 DNA reads as TGTGCCAGCAGCCCCGGACAGCTTGAAAAACTGTTTTTT. The encoded protein is CASSPGQLEKLFF.

V and J are TRBV7-8 and TRBJ2-1, with 9 positions matching TRBD2. This CDR3 is built from 14 residues. Germline loops: CDR1 SGHVS, CDR2 FQNEAQ. The V segment lost 4 bases and the J segment 7 bases; nucleotides outside the gene matches: 5. CDR3 region: CASSSGLALNEQFF. The CDR3 DNA follows: TGTGCCAGCAGCTCGGGACTAGCCTTAAATGAGCAGTTCTTC. Combining the CDR3 with reference TRBV7-8 and TRBJ2-1 gives the whole variable domain GAGVSQSPRYKVAKRGQDVALRCDPISGHVSLFWYQQALGQGPEFLTYFQNEAQLDKSGLPSDRFFAERPEGSVSTLKIQRTQQEDSAVYLCASSSGLALNEQFFGPGTRLTVL.

The V gene is TRBV7-2, the J gene TRBJ2-5; 10 bases are shared with TRBD2. Germline V gene sequence: CDR1 SGHTA, CDR2 FQGNSA. Trimming took 1 base from V and 2 from J; bases not matched to a gene: 4. There are 16 residues in the CDR3. The CDR3, as DNA: TGTGCCAGCAGCTTAGATCCTAGCGGGGGACAAGAGACCCAGTACTTC. Its protein is CASSLDPSGGQETQYF.

V gene TRBV10-1 combines with J gene TRBJ1-5, with 8 bases that match TRBD1. In germline, CDR1 is WNHNN, CDR2 SYGVQD (reference sequence). V shed 3 bases, J shed 3 bases, and the junction held 7 bases outside the gene matches. CDR3 length: 16 amino acids. CDR3 in amino acids: CASSDAGTGYNQPQHF. In nucleotides, the CDR3 is TGCGCCAGCAGTGACGCCGGGACAGGTTACAATCAGCCCCAGCATTTT.

V is TRBV11-3 and J is TRBJ1-4, with D uncertain. Trimming left V 8 bases short and J 7 bases short, with 8 bases between. Germline values: CDR1 SGHNT, CDR2 YENEEA. The CDR3 loop spans 11 amino acids. The CDR3 region has the DNA TGTGCCAGCGGAACGGGTGAAAAACTGTTTTTT. Translated: CASGTGEKLFF.

This clone came up once. The chain joins TRBV5-4 to TRBJ1-1; D possibly corresponds to TRBD1 (6 bases). V was pared by 4 bases and J by 5 bases, with 15 bases between. Germline V gene data show CDR1 as SGHNT and CDR2 as YYREEE (reference sequence). The CDR3 runs to 14 residues. This CDR3 is CASSPRGGLTEAFF. The CDR3 DNA follows: TGTGCCAGCAGCCCGAGGGGGGGATTGACTGAAGCTTTCTTT. Filled out from reference TRBV5-4 and TRBJ1-1, the complete variable domain reads ETGVTQSPTHLIKTRGQQVTLRCSSQSGHNTVSWYQQALGQGPQFIFQYYREEENGRGNFPPRFSGLQFPNYSSELNVNALELDDSALYLCASSPRGGLTEAFFGQGTRLTVV.

J is TRBJ2-1 and V is TRBV19, with 9 nucleotides matching TRBD2. The germline CDR1 and CDR2 sequences are LNHDA and SQIVND (reference sequence). V dropped 5 bases and J dropped 5; count of bases not matched to a gene: 16. This CDR3 region has 18 residues. CDR3 sequence: CASSPNPLEAGGNNEQFF. The CDR3 DNA follows: TGTGCCAGTAGTCCGAACCCTCTTGAAGCGGGAGGTAACAATGAGCAGTTCTTC.

J is TRBJ2-3 and V is TRBV7-9; D unclear. Germline CDR1 and CDR2: SEHNR and FQNEAQ (reference sequence). V was trimmed by 7 bases and J by 6 bases, leaving 8 bases between them. The CDR3 contains 11 residues. CDR3 bases: TGTGCCAGCACCCTCTCGGATACGCAGTATTTT. Amino acid sequence: CASTLSDTQYF.

The chain joins TRBV2 to TRBJ1-3, with 8 bases matching TRBD1. Germline V gene sequence: CDR1 SNHLY, CDR2 FYNNEI. J gave up 0 bases and V 3 bases, and 13 bases lay outside the gene matches. The CDR3 consists of 19 residues. The CDR3 region is CASSDNRGTGSRSGNTIYF. In nucleotides, the CDR3 is TGTGCCAGCAGTGATAATAGGGGGACAGGCTCGCGCTCTGGAAACACCATATATTTT.

This clone was counted a single time. The chain has TRBV15 and TRBJ2-5, with 13 bases fitting TRBD2. Germline V gene lookup returns CDR1 LNHNV and CDR2 YYDKDF (reference sequence). The CDR3 spans 16 residues. Unmatched junction bases numbered 5, after V lost 3 bases and J lost 4 bases. Here the CDR3 reads CATSSTLAGGPETQYF. The CDR3 bases are TGTGCCACCAGCAGCACACTAGCGGGGGGGCCAGAGACCCAGTACTTC. The entire variable domain, with the rest obtained from reference TRBV15 and TRBJ2-5, is as follows: DAMVIQNPRYQVTQFGKPVTLSCSQTLNHNVMYWYQQKSSQAPKLLFHYYDKDFNNEADTPDNFQSRRPNTSFCFLDIRSPGLGDTAMYLCATSSTLAGGPETQYFGPGTRLLVL.

The rearrangement uses TRBV29-1 and TRBJ2-1; the match to TRBD2 covers 11 bases. Germline loops: CDR1 SQVTM, CDR2 ANQGSEA. This CDR3 has 16 amino acids. J gave up 5 bases and V 0 bases, and 6 bases lay outside the gene matches. CDR3 sequence: CSVEEGTSGLDNEQFF. The CDR3 DNA sequence: TGCAGCGTTGAAGAAGGGACTAGCGGACTCGACAATGAGCAGTTCTTC.

DNA of the CDR3: TGTGCCACCGCAGGGATTAGCAACGAGCAGTACTTC. It is translated as CATAGISNEQYF. The rearrangement links TRBV24-1 to TRBJ2-7, with D maybe TRBD1 (5 bases). V lost 9 bases and J 5 bases, leaving 13 bases between the germline ends. CDR3 length: 12 amino acids. Germline CDR1 and CDR2: KGHDR and SFDVKD.

There are many counts of this clone. The rearrangement joins TRBV12-3 or TRBV12-4 to TRBJ1-2; 8 positions agree with TRBD1. This CDR3 contains 13 residues. The trim removed 6 bases at V and 8 bases at J, leaving 8 bases unmatched. Written as DNA, the CDR3 is TGTGCCAGCAGGAATTCAGGGGGCAGGGGCTACACCTTC. This sequence encodes CASRNSGGRGYTF.

The chain recombines TRBV27 with TRBJ1-2, with D maybe TRBD1 (5 bases). V was trimmed by 6 bases and J by 5 bases, leaving 22 bases between them. Germline CDR1 and CDR2: MNHEY and SMNVEV (reference sequence). This CDR3 spans 16 amino acids. CDR3 sequence (DNA): TGTGCCAGCAGGAGACAAGGGGCGCAGGGTGCATATGGCTACACCTTC. Its translation: CASRRQGAQGAYGYTF.

The V gene is TRBV5-5, the J gene TRBJ1-5, with D possibly being TRBD1 (5 bases). V was cut by 0 bases and J by 3 bases, with 10 bases left in between. Germline V gene lookup returns CDR1 SGHKS and CDR2 YYEKEE (reference sequence). The CDR3 is 15 residues long. The CDR3 reads CASSLAPRDNQPQHF. CDR3 DNA: TGTGCCAGCAGCTTGGCGCCCAGGGACAATCAGCCCCAGCATTTT.

The chain joins TRBV2 to TRBJ1-2; 7 bases map to TRBD1. Germline V CDR1 and CDR2: SNHLY, FYNNEI. V dropped 7 bases and J dropped 8; count of bases not matched to a gene: 7. CDR3 length: 12 residues. The CDR3: CASTLGGQGYTF. The CDR3 DNA reads as TGTGCCAGCACCCTGGGGGGACAGGGCTACACCTTC.